The clone carrying this T cell receptor beta chain was recorded once. Deletions cut 4 bases from V and 7 bases from J, with 5 bases between. Per germline, CDR1 SGHDT and CDR2 YYEEEE. This CDR3 is 11 amino acids long. This specimen belongs to a study of shared clonotypes between healthy human individuals. Naive CD8 cells comprised CD45RO-negative, CCR7-positively selected cells, excluding terminally differentiated effector memory CD45RA+ cells. Researchers divided each subset's genomic DNA evenly across several immunoSEQ plates. For sorted subsets, approximately 200 ng DNA per replicate equaled roughly 29,000 T cell genomes. Measured with immunoSEQ multiplex PCR; TCRdb has only the in-frame clones, and not every one. The repertoire holds roughly 590,000 clones, just under 97% seen once, with roughly 0.1% in the top ten.

The TCR originated in a woman in her twenties or thirties in good health. What was sequenced was naive CD8+ T cells sorted from blood. This chain uses TRBV5-6 with TRBJ2-2; D ambiguous. The CDR3 is CASSGLGELFF. The CDR3 coding sequence is TGTGCCAGCAGCGGGCTCGGGGAGCTGTTTTTT.